Following are 4 T cell receptor beta chains from one sample sequenced in a study of blood T cells in healthy people across ages. With a J-beta primer mix and a sample-barcoded 5' primer, a second PCR ran about 6 to 11 cycles. TCRdb reanalysed the 5' RACE reads using MiXCR and keeps one entry per CDR3 protein. The table shows around 1.5 million distinct CDR3 sequences, with roughly 32% occurring only once. The sequencing sample was made of blood. The receptors originated from a young woman in good health.

This clonotype was observed a few times. This chain uses TRBV27 with TRBJ2-7; 9 positions agree with TRBD1. The trim removed 5 bases at V and 2 bases at J, leaving 10 bases unmatched. The CDR3 has 16 residues. Germline V gives CDR1 MNHEY, CDR2 SMNVEV (reference sequence). The CDR3 is CASSVNRDRVPYEQYF. The CDR3 nucleotides are TGTGCCAGCAGTGTGAACCGGGACAGGGTCCCCTACGAGCAGTACTTC.

This chain uses TRBV12-3 or TRBV12-4 with TRBJ2-4, with D perhaps matching TRBD2 (6 bases). The end of the DNA aligns better with TRBJ2-7, so the J call may be wrong. The CDR3 covers 13 residues. The CDR3 spells CASSLADGGEQYF. CDR3 coding DNA: TGTGCCAGCAGTTTAGCTGACGGGGGCGAGCAGTACTTC.

This clonotype was found many times. The gene calls are TRBV12-3 or TRBV12-4 and TRBJ2-3; 8 nucleotides align to TRBD2. CDR3 length: 14 residues. Losses at the gene ends were 5 bases for V and 3 bases for J; bases not matched to a gene: 4. CDR3 loop: CASSHGGATDTQYF. The CDR3 nucleotides read TGTGCCAGCAGTCACGGGGGGGCGACAGATACGCAGTATTTT.

The chain recombines TRBV27 with TRBJ1-6; a weak D match, TRBD1 (5 bases). In germline, CDR1 is MNHEY, CDR2 SMNVEV (reference sequence). Trimming took off 2 bases at V and 10 bases at J, with 12 bases between the two ends. This CDR3 region has 14 residues. The CDR3 nucleotides read TGTGCCAGCAGTTTAGGCAGTCGGGACTCACCCCTCCACTTT. It encodes CASSLGSRDSPLHF.